This section outlines one TCR beta chain sequence together with its context. The data stem from a study of T-cell memory formation after mild COVID-19. Germline loops: CDR1 SGHNT, CDR2 YYREEE (reference sequence). The CDR3 is 14 residues long. V shed 7 bases and J 4 bases; nucleotides not matched to a gene: 5. TCR alpha and TCR beta cDNA libraries carrying sample barcodes and UMIs were produced by 5'RACE using constant-segment primers. TCRdb re-analysed the 5' RACE reads in MiXCR, keeping a single row per CDR3 protein. Of 150,000 to 200,000 distinct CDR3 sequences listed, 11% are singletons. This chain links TRBV5-4 with TRBJ2-2, with 9 bases aligning to TRBD1. The material sequenced was PBMCs or a T cell subset sorted from them (not recorded which). This sequence was found in a man in his late teens or twenties who had mild COVID-19 (a few samples of this study predate the infection). Cell type and time point are not known. The CDR3 coding sequence is TGTGCCAGCGCAACAGGGGGCACCACCGGGGAGCTGTTTTTT. Translated, it gives CASATGGTTGELFF.